The clone carrying this T cell receptor beta chain was detected only once. These data are taken from a study of blood T cell repertoires in COVID-19. Measured with immunoSEQ multiplex PCR; TCRdb has only the in-frame clones, and not every one. The sample contains about 180,000 clones, roughly 87% of which appear only once. With 6 bases clipped from V and 5 bases from J, the junction kept 11 bases outside the gene matches. Germline V gene sequence: CDR1 MNHEY, CDR2 SMNVEV (reference sequence). The CDR3 consists of 15 residues. This receptor was taken from a woman aged 45-65 years with acute or convalescent COVID-19. Sequencing used peripheral blood. The chain recombines TRBV27 with TRBJ2-3; 7 bases align to TRBD1. The CDR3 DNA follows: TGTGCCAGCAGCCCCAGACAGGGTGGTGGAGATACGCAGTATTTT. It translates to CASSPRQGGGDTQYF.